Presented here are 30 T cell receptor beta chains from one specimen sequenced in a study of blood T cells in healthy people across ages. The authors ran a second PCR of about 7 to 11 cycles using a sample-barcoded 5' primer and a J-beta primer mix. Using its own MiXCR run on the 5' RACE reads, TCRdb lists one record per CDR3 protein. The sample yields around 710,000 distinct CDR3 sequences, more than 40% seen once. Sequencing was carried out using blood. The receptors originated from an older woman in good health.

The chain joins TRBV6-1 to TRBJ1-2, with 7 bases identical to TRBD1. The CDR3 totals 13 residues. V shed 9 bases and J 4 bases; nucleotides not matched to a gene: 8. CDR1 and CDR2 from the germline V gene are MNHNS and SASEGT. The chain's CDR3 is CARRGAGGYGYTF. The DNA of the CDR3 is TGTGCCAGGAGGGGGGCAGGGGGCTATGGCTACACCTTC.

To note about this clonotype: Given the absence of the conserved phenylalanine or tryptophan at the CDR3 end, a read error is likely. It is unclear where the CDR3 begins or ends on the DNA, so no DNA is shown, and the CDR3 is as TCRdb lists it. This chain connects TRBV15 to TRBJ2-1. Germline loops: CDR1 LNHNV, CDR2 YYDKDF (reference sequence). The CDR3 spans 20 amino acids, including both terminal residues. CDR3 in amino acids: CATSRDLYHQRSTPTMSSSS.

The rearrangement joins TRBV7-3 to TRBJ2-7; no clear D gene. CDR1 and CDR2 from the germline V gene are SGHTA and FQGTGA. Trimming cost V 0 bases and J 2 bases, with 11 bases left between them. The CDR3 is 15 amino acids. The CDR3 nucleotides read TGTGCCAGCAGCTTAACGGGCAGCTTAGCCTACGAGCAGTACTTC. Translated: CASSLTGSLAYEQYF.

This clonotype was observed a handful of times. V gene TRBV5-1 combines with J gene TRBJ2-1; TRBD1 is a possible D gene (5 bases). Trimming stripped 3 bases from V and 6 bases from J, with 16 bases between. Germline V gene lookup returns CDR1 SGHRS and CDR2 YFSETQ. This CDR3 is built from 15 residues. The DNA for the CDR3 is TGCGCCAGCAGCTCTGACAGATCGCCTTTCAATGAGCAGTTCTTC. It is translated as CASSSDRSPFNEQFF.

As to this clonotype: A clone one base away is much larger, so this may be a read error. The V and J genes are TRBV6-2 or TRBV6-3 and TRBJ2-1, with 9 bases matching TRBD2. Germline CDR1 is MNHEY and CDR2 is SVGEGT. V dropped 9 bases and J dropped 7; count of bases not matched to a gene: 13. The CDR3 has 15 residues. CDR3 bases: TGTGCCAGAGAAACCGCGGTACTAGCGGGTAATGAGCAGTTCTTC. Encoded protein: CARETAVLAGNEQFF.

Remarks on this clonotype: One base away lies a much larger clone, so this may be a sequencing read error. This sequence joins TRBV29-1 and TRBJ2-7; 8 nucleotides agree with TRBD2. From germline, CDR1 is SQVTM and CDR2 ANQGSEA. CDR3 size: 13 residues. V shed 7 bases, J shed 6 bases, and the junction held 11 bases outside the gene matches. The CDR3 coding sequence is TGCAGCGCGAGCGGGGGCCAGTCTAGCGAGCAGTACTTC. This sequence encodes CSASGGQSSEQYF.

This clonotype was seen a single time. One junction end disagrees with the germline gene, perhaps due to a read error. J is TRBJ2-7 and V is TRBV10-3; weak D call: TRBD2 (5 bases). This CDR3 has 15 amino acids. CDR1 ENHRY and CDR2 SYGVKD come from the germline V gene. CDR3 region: CAISESRAASYEQYF. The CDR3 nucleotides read TGTGCTATCAGTGAATCGAGGGCAGCCTCCTACGAGCAGTACTTC.

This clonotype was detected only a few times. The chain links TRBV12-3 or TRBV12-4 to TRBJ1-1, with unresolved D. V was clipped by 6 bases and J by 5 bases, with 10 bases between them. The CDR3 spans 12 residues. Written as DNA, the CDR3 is TGTGCCAGCAGGGCGGGAGTGACTGAAGCTTTCTTT. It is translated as CASRAGVTEAFF.

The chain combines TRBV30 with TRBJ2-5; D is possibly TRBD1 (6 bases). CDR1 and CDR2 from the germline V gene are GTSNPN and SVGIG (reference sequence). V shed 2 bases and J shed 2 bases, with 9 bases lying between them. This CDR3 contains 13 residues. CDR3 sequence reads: CAWSSDRQETQYF. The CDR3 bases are TGTGCCTGGAGTTCTGACAGGCAAGAGACCCAGTACTTC.

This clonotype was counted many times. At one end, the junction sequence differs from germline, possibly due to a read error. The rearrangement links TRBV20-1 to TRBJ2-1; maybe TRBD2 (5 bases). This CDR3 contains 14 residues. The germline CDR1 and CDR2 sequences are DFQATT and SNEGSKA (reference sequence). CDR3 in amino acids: CSASIASRGNEQFF. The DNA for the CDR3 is TGCAGCGCTAGCATAGCTAGCCGGGGCAATGAGCAGTTCTTC.

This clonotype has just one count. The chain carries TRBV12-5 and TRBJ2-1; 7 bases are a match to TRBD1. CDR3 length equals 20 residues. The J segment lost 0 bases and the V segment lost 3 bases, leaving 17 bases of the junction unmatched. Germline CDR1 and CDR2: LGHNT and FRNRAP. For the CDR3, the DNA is TGTGCTAGTGGTTTCCCCGAGACAGGGACGGTCCGAAGCTCCTACAATGAGCAGTTCTTC. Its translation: CASGFPETGTVRSSYNEQFF.

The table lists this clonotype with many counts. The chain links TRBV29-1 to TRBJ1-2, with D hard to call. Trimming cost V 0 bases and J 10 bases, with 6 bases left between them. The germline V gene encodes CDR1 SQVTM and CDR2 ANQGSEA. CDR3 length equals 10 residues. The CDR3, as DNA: TGCAGCGTTGAAGACAGCGTCTACACCTTC. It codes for CSVEDSVYTF. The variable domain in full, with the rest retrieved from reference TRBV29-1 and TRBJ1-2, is SAVISQKPSRDICQRGTSLTIQCQVDSQVTMMFWYRQQPGQSLTLIATANQGSEATYESGFVIDKFPISRPNLTFSTLTVSNMSPEDSSIYLCSVEDSVYTFGSGTRLTVV.

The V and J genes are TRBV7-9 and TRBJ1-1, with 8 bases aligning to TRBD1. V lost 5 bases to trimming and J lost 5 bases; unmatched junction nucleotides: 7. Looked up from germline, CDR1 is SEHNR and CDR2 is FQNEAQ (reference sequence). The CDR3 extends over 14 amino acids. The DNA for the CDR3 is TGTGCCAGCAGCCAACAGGGGGTGACGACTGAAGCTTTCTTT. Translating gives CASSQQGVTTEAFF.

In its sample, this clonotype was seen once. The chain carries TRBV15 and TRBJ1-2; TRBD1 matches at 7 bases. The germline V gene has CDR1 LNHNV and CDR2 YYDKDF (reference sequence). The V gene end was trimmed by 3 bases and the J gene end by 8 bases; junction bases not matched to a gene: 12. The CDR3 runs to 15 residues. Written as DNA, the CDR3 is TGTGCCACCAGCAGTGGTGACAGGGAAGTTGACGGCTACACCTTC. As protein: CATSSGDREVDGYTF.

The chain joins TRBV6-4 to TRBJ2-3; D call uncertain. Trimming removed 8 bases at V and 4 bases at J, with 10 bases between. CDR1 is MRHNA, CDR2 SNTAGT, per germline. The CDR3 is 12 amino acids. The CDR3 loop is CASGDAADTQYF. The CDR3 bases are TGTGCCAGCGGCGATGCGGCAGATACGCAGTATTTT.

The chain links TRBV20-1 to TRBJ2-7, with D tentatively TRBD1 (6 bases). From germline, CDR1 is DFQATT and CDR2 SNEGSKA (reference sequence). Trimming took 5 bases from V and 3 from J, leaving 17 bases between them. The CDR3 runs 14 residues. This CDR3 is CSAEPVDSLYEQYF. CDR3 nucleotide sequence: TGCAGTGCTGAACCCGTGGACAGTCTCTACGAGCAGTACTTC.

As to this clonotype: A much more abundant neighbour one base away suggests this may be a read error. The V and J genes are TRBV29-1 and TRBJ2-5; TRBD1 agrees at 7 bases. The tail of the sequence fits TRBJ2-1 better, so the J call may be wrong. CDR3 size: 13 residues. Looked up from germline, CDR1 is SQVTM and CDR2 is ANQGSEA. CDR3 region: CSVQTGSQETQFF. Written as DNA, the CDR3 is TGCAGCGTCCAGACAGGGAGCCAAGAGACCCAGTTCTTC.

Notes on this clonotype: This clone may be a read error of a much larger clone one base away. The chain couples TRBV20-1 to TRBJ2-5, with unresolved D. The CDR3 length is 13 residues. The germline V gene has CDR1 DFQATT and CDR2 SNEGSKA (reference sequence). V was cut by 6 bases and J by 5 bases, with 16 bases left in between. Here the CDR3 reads CSARLWEAETQYF. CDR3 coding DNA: TGCAGTGCCCGGTTATGGGAAGCGGAGACCCAGTACTTC.

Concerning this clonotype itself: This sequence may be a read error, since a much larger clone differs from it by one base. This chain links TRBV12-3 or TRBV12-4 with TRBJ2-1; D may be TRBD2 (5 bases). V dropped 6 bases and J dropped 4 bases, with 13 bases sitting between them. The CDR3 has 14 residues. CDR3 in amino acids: CASSRGAVYNEQFF. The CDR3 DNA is TGTGCCAGCAGCCGGGGTGCAGTTTACAATGAGCAGTTCTTC.

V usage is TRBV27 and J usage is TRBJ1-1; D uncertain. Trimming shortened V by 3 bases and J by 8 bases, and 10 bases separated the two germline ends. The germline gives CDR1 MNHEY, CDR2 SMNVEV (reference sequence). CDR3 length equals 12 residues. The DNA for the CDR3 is TGTGCCAGCAGTTTCTTGGGAGCAGAAGCTTTCTTT. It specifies CASSFLGAEAFF.

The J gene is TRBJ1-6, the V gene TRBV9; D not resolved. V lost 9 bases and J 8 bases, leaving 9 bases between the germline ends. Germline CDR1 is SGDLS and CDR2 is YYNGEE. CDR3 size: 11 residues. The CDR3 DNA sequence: TGTGCCACCCGGGCAGATTCACCCCTCCACTTT. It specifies CATRADSPLHF.

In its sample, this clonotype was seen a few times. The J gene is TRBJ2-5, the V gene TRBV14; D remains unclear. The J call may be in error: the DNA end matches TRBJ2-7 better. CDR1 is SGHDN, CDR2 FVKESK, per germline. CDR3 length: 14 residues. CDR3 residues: CASKPKYGSYEQYF. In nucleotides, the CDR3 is TGTGCCAGCAAACCCAAGTACGGTTCGTACGAGCAGTACTTC.

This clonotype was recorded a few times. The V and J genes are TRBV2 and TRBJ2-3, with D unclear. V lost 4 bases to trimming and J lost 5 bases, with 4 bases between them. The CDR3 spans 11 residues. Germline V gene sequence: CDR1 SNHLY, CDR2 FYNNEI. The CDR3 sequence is CASSVKDTQYF. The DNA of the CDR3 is TGTGCCAGCAGTGTTAAAGATACGCAGTATTTT.

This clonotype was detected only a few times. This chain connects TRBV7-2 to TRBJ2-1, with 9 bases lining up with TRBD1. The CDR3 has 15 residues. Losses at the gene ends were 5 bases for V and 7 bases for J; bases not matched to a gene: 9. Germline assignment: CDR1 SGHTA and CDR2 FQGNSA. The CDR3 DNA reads TGTGCCAGCAGCCGCCCGGGACAGGGTTTGAATGAGCAGTTCTTC. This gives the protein CASSRPGQGLNEQFF.

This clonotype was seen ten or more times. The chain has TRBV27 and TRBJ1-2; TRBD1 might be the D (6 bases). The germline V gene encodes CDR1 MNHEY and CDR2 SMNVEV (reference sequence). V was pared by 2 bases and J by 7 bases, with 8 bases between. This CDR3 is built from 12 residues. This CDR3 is CASSLAGAGYTF. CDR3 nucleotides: TGTGCCAGCAGTTTAGCAGGGGCTGGCTACACCTTC.

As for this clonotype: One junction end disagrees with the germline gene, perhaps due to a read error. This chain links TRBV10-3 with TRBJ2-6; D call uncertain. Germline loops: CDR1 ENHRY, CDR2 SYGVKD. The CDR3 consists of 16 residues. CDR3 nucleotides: TGTGCCACCAGTGATAAGGGAACCTCTGGGGCCAACGTCCTGACTTTC. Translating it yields CATSDKGTSGANVLTF.

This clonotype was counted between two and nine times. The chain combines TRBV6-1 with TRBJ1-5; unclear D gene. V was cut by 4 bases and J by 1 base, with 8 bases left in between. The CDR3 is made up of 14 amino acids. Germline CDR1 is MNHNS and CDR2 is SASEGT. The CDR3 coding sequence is TGTGCCAGCAGTGCGGGGATAAGCAATCAGCCCCAGCATTTT. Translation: CASSAGISNQPQHF.

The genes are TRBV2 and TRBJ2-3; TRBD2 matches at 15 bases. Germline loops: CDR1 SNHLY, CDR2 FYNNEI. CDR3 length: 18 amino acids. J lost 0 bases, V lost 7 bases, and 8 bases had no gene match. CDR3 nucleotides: TGTGCCAGCACCCCGGGACTAGCGGGGGGCCCTAGCACAGATACGCAGTATTTT. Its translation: CASTPGLAGGPSTDTQYF. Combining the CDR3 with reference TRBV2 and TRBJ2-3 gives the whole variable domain EPEVTQTPSHQVTQMGQEVILRCVPISNHLYFYWYRQILGQKVEFLVSFYNNEISEKSEIFDDQFSVERPDGSNFTLKIRSTKLEDSAMYFCASTPGLAGGPSTDTQYFGPGTRLTVL.

The CDR3 sequence is CSPRFPSTDTQYF. In nucleotides, the CDR3 is TGCAGCCCTCGGTTTCCTAGCACAGATACGCAGTATTTT. The V and J genes are TRBV20-1 and TRBJ2-3; D gene uncertain. Germline V lookup: CDR1 DFQATT, CDR2 SNEGSKA (reference sequence). This CDR3 has 13 residues.

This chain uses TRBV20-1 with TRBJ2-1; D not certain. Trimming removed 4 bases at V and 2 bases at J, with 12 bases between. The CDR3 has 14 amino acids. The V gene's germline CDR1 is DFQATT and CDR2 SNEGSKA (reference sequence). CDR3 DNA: TGCAGTGCTACAGGTGGGCACCCCTACAATGAGCAGTTCTTC. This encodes CSATGGHPYNEQFF.